The TCR beta chain under discussion was sequenced for a study of Graves' ophthalmopathy and Graves' hyperthyroidism. Broader study findings: Sensitivity reached 85% to 90% and specificity about 80% for a 13-signature model separating ophthalmopathy from stable hyperthyroidism. Blood shared most expanded thyroid clonotypes above 0.001 frequency.

Exclusion covered patients with other autoimmune diseases or uncontrolled infections (as well as pregnancy or lactation). The authors amplified TCR beta CDR3 regions, and they did so from RNA transcripts for repertoire sequencing. An opening RT-PCR round employed HTBI primers and preceded a second-round multiplex PCR. One entry per CDR3 protein, called by TCRdb with MiXCR from the multiplex PCR reads. The table lists 900,000 to 1,200,000 distinct CDR3 sequences, about 36% of them singletons. Germline loops: CDR1 WSHSY, CDR2 SAAADI. The CDR3 loop spans 13 amino acids. Deletions cut 3 bases from V and 0 bases from J, with 6 bases between. This clonotype was recorded at least ten times. Its antigen is as yet unknown.

This clonotype was sampled from an adult man with Graves' hyperthyroidism. The chain joins TRBV10-2 to TRBJ2-7, with unresolved D. Sample: peripheral blood or thyroid tissue (not recorded which). The CDR3 here is CASSEGLSYEQYF. As DNA, the CDR3 is TGCGCCAGCAGTGAAGGGCTCTCCTACGAGCAGTACTTC.